Listed here is a single T cell receptor beta chain. The repertoire was sequenced with immunoSEQ multiplex PCR; TCRdb's copy has only in-frame clones and lacks some. The sample shows 68,000 or so clones, roughly 92% of them seen only once. These data belong to a study of T cells after somatic rescue of genetic block. The CDR3 runs 16 residues. Looked up from germline, CDR1 is MNHNS and CDR2 is SASEGT. The V gene lost 3 bases and the J gene lost 2 bases, with 14 bases spanning the gap. The sequencing input was peripheral blood mononuclear cells (PBMCs). This chain uses TRBV6-1 with TRBJ1-5, with no clear D. The receptor was isolated from a man in his forties. CDR3 in DNA: TGTGCCAGCAGTGAGGCTCCTCTGAGGCGCAATCAGCCCCAGCATTTT. Translation gives CASSEAPLRRNQPQHF.